Sequencing of this T cell receptor (beta chain) was carried out in a study of beta chain features in type 1 diabetes. As for the study in general: The patient and healthy donor groups were comparable for age, gender and cell yields. The study examined more than 100,000,000 sorted cells across all samples.

Trimming at V came to 1 base and at J to 8 bases, leaving 12 bases not matched to a gene. The length of the CDR3 is 16 residues. CDR1 is SEHNR, CDR2 FQNEAQ, per germline (reference sequence). On this clone: The antigen remains undetermined.

Averaging around 110 mL, one heparinised blood draw was given by each donor. Whole-study results and caveats: Insertions were fewer and deletions more numerous at VDJ junctions in type 1 diabetes patients.

Expressed TCRB transcripts were sequenced because the isolated RNA had all been reverse transcribed beforehand. TCRdb keeps only in-frame clones here, not all; method: immunoSEQ multiplex PCR. The data contain roughly 300,000 clones, around 13% of them seen just once; the ten biggest clones take up about 6.6%. The V gene is TRBV7-9, the J gene TRBJ2-5, with 8 bases that match TRBD2. The clonotype originates from a man younger than 45 in good health. Source material: central memory CD4+ T cells from blood. CDR3 coding DNA: TGTGCCAGCAGCTTAGTGGGTAGCGGGGACCGTCGAACCCAGTACTTC. Translated: CASSLVGSGDRRTQYF.